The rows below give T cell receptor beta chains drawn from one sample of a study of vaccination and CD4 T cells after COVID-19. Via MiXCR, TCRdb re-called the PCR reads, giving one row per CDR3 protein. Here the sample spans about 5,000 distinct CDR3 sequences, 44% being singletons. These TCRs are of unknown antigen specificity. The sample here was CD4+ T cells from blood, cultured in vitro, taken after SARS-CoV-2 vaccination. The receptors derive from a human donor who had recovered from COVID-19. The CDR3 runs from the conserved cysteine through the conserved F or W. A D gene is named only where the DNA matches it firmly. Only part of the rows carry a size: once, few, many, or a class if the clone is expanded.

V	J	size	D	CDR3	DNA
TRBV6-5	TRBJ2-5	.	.	CASSYSIGGQETQYF	TGTGCCAGCAGTTACTCGATCGGGGGACAAGAGACCCAGTACTTC
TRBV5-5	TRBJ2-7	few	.	CASSSGSYEQYF	TGTGCCAGCAGCTCTGGTTCCTACGAGCAGTACTTC
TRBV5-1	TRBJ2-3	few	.	CASSTGGVSTDTQYF	TGCGCCAGCAGCACCGGTGGGGTTAGCACAGATACGCAGTATTTT
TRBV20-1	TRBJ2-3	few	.	CSASGGQRSTDTQYF	TGCAGTGCTAGCGGAGGTCAGAGGTCCACAGATACGCAGTATTTT
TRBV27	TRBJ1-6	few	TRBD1	CASSFRGSNSPLHF	TGTGCCAGCAGTTTCAGGGGGTCGAATTCACCCCTCCACTTT
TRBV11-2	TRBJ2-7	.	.	CASSLSAGAEQYF	TGTGCCAGCAGCTTATCGGCAGGTGCCGAGCAGTACTTC
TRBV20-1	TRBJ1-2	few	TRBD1	CSARETGGYGYTF	TGCAGTGCTAGAGAGACAGGGGGTTATGGCTACACCTTC
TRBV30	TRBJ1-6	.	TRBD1	CAWRGTADSPLHF	TGTGCCTGGAGGGGGACAGCCGATTCACCCCTCCACTTT
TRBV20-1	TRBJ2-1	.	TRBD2	CSAARLAGRDEQFF	TGCAGTGCTGCACGACTAGCGGGAAGGGATGAGCAGTTCTTC
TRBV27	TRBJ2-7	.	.	CASSSSGRRSYEQYF	TGTGCCAGCAGTTCAAGCGGACGGAGGTCCTACGAGCAGTACTTC
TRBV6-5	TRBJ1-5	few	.	CASSSQGLGNQPQHF	TGTGCCAGCAGTTCTCAGGGGTTGGGCAATCAGCCCCAGCATTTT